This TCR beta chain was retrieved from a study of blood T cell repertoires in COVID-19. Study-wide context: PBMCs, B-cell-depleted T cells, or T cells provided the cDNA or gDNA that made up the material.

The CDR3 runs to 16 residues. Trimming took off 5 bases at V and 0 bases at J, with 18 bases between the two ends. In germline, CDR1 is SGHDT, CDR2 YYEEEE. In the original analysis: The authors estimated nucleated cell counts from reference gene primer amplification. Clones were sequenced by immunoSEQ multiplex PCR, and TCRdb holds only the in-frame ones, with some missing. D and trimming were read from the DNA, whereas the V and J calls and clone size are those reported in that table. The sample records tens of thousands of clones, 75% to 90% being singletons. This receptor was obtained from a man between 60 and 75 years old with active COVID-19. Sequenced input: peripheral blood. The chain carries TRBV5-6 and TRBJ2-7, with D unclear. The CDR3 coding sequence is TGTGCCAGCAGTTCGAGAACTAACGATTTCTCCTACGAGCAGTACTTC. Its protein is CASSSRTNDFSYEQYF.